This T cell receptor (beta chain) originates from a study of early stage breast cancer tumors. At the level of the study: Among around twelve ER+/PR+/HER2- tumors, eight were ductal, four lobular.

This clone was detected a few times. Clones were read by immunoSEQ multiplex PCR, and TCRdb kept only the in-frame ones, dropping some. The table includes fewer than 90,000 clones, 65% to 80% detected once. CDR1 and CDR2 from the germline V gene are SGHVS and FQNEAQ. The germline V and J ends were trimmed by 5 bases and 6 bases, with 16 bases remaining between them. The CDR3 is 14 amino acids. The rearrangement joins TRBV7-8 to TRBJ1-1; the D gene is possibly TRBD1 (6 bases). The TCR sequence derives from a person aged 55 to 75 with breast cancer. Source material: blood. CDR3 amino acids: CASSLSEGGAEAFF. The CDR3, as DNA: TGTGCCAGCAGCCTATCAGAGGGGGGCGCTGAAGCTTTCTTT.